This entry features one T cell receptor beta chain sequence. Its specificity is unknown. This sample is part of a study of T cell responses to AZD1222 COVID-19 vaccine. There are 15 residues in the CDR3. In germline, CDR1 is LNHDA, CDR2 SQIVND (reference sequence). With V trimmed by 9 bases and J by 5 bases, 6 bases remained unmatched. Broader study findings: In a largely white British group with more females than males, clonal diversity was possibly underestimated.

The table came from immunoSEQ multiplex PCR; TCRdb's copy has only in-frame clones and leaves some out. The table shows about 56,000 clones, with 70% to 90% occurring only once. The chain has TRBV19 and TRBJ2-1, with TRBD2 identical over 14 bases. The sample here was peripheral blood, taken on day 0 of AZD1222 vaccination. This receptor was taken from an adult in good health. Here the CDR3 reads CASRGLAGGDNEQFF. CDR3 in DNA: TGTGCCAGCCGCGGACTAGCGGGGGGCGACAATGAGCAGTTCTTC.